This TCR beta chain derives from a study of T cells expressing NK-cell markers (dated by TCRdb to between 2020 and 2021). About the investigation overall: Three sorted T-cell subsets (CD3+CD56+NKG2C+, CD3+CD56+NKG2C- and CD3+CD56-NKG2C+) from fewer than 10 donors had their TCR beta-chain repertoires profiled. Among the eight sequenced donors, only one was HCMV-seronegative, while the other seven were HCMV-seropositive. Randomly selected healthy volunteers, three men and five women, were used as the eight sequenced donors. Libraries were sequenced as 2 x 150 bp reads on Illumina HiSeq 2000/2500, MiSeq or NextSeq.

HCMV serostatus was determined by detecting HCMV-specific IgG in serum with a commercial ELISA kit. Peripheral blood mononuclear cells were isolated from blood by Ficoll density gradient centrifugation. Details on this clonotype: There is no known antigen for this receptor.

CDR1 and CDR2 are drawn from the germline V gene (reference sequence): SGHNT, YYREEE. Its CDR3 holds 17 amino acids, cysteine through phenylalanine. DNA is not on record. TCRdb records Illumina HiSeq 2000 as the sequencer. TCR beta cDNA libraries were made by 5'RACE template switching that added a universal primer site and unique molecular identifiers. Synthesis of cDNA was primed from the TCR beta constant segment and was followed by two consecutive PCR amplification steps. Under the source paper's analysis protocol: MIGEC handled demultiplexing of the reads and grouping by UMI, while MiTCR was used to assemble and quantify clonotypes. Only TCR cDNA sequences supported by at least two reads were kept to exclude erroneous sequences. Downstream repertoire analysis used the tcR package, and clonotypes were matched across fractions by CDR3 nucleotide sequence plus V segment. VDJmatch was used to annotate antigen specificity against VDJdb, with one amino acid substitution in CDR3 permitted. Reprocessed by TCRdb, the reads give a single entry per CDR3 protein sequence, without DNA. These V and J calls are TCRdb output, not the study's own analysis. The table for this sample records 550,000 to 600,000 distinct CDR3 sequences. Jointly, the top ten make up under 4.5% of the sample.

Study-wide findings and limitations: Whether the expanded NKG2C-expressing T cell clones were specific for HCMV antigens was left unclear. Those dominant clonotypes were again the most abundant among CD3+CD56-NKG2C+ cells in a handful of donors, at roughly 25-60.1%. In roughly six donors, the dominant CD3+CD56+NKG2C+ clonotypes ranked among the top 10 CD8+ clonotypes, making up about 1.0-7.0% of CD8+ T cells.

This clonotype originated in a man aged 18 to 35 in good health. Donor details come from another sample of the same person, matched by shared clones. The chain was built from TRBV5-4 and TRBJ2-2; TCRdb's assignment of TRBD1 cannot be checked, as there is no DNA. The material sequenced was blood T cells: a sorted CD56 or NKG2C T cell subset, CD4+ or CD8+ T cells, or bulk PBMC T cells (not recorded which). CDR3 protein: CASSPRQGAVNTGELFF.